This TCR beta chain was retrieved from a study of cytomegalovirus exposure and HLA in healthy donors. Study in general: HLA-typed donors were the source of tens of millions of unique TCRs, which an early data release held.

In regard to this clone: Its antigen remains unidentified.

13 Jbeta primers and 60 Vbeta primers were used for the PCR. Repertoires were generated with immunoSEQ multiplex PCR, while TCRdb's copy carries only in-frame clones and drops some. This repertoire shows 90,000 to 140,000 clones, 76% found once; its top ten account for 7.5% to 9%. Study-wide results and caveats: Most subjects' HLA-A and HLA-B alleles were reportedly predicted from TCR beta sequences. Across donors, sequencing depth was assumed by presence/absence analyses to be roughly uniform.

The source of this sequence is a man between 35 and 55 years old in good health and CMV-seropositive. Sequences were obtained from PBMCs.

The DNA of the CDR3 is TGTGCCAGCAGTGATCCTGCCGACTTGGTCCTGGGCACAGATACGCAGTATTTT. Translating it yields CASSDPADLVLGTDTQYF. The chain uses TRBV2 and TRBJ2-3; D is undetermined. Germline V lookup: CDR1 SNHLY, CDR2 FYNNEI. Trimming removed 3 bases from V and 1 base from J, with 20 bases in between. The CDR3 has 18 amino acids.